A selection of T cell receptor beta chains follows, all from one sample in a study of cytotoxic CD8 clonotypes in ibrutinib-treated CLL. Data came from immunoSEQ multiplex PCR; TCRdb stores just in-frame clones and leaves some out. The sample carries more than 75,000 clones, approximately 80% recorded once. The starting material was PBMCs, obtained after 24 months of ibrutinib treatment. These receptors were taken from a human donor with chronic lymphocytic leukemia. Both conserved end residues are part of each CDR3. The D gene is left open where the match is weak. The size of a clone is reported for some rows only, either as once, few or many, or as a class for expanded clones.

d_call clone_size j_call v_call cdr3_nt cdr3_aa
TRBD2 NA TRBJ2-5 TRBV5-1 TGCGCCAGCAGCTTGGTAGCGGGAGGAGGTATCGAGACCCAGTACTTC CASSLVAGGGIETQYF
TRBD2 NA TRBJ2-1 TRBV5-4 TGTGCCAGCAGCGTAGCGGGAGGAAGAGATGAGCAGTTCTTC CASSVAGGRDEQFF
NA NA TRBJ2-3 TRBV10-3 TGTGCCATCAGTAAGGGATCTAGCACAGATACGCAGTATTTT CAISKGSSTDTQYF
NA few TRBJ1-2 TRBV30 TGTGCCTGGAGTGTAAACCTCAACTATGGCTACACCTTC CAWSVNLNYGYTF
TRBD2 NA TRBJ2-3 TRBV7-6 TGTGCCAGCAGCTTAGGCTCTAGCGGGAGAACAGATACGCAGTATTTT CASSLGSSGRTDTQYF
NA few TRBJ2-7 TRBV4-2 TGTGCCAGCAGCCAACCAAACGGTTTCTACGAGCAGTACTTC CASSQPNGFYEQYF
NA once TRBJ1-4 TRBV7-9 TGTGCCAGCAGCTTAGCGAGGGGTGAGGGGACTAATGAAAAACTGTTTTTT CASSLARGEGTNEKLFF
NA NA TRBJ1-6 TRBV7-2 TGTGCCAGCAGCTTAGCGGCGGGGACCCTCTCCTATAATTCACCCCTCCACTTT CASSLAAGTLSYNSPLHF
TRBD1 NA TRBJ2-5 TRBV5-1 TGCGCCAGCAGCCTGGGGCTACAGGGGTTAGAGACCCAGTACTTC CASSLGLQGLETQYF
TRBD2 NA TRBJ2-1 TRBV6-4 TGTGCCAGCAGTGCCCAGGGACTAGCGGGGGGCAATGAGCAGTTCTTC CASSAQGLAGGNEQFF
NA NA TRBJ1-3 TRBV18 TGTGCCAGCTCAACAGGGCCTGGAAACACCATATATTTT CASSTGPGNTIYF
TRBD2 once TRBJ2-7 TRBV25-1 TGTGCCAGCAGTGAAACGGCTAGCGGGAGGATAGCGGGCTACGAGCAGTACTTC CASSETASGRIAGYEQYF
NA few TRBJ1-4 TRBV4-1 TGCGCCAGCAGCCAACCGACGAGGGCTAATGAAAAACTGTTTTTT CASSQPTRANEKLFF
NA NA TRBJ1-2 TRBV5-5 TGTGCCAGCAGCCCCCAGGTATTGGACTATGGCTACACCTTC CASSPQVLDYGYTF
NA once TRBJ2-3 TRBV5-6 TGTGCCAGCAGCTTGCAGGGGCTCGGCACAGATACGCAGTATTTT CASSLQGLGTDTQYF
NA NA TRBJ2-7 TRBV28 TGTGCCAGCAGTCGACGCGCGGGACAGTCCTACGAGCAGTACTTC CASSRRAGQSYEQYF
NA NA TRBJ2-3 TRBV19 TGTGCCAGTAGGCTTCCGGGGACAGATACGCAGTATTTT CASRLPGTDTQYF
NA NA TRBJ2-7 TRBV7-3 TGTGCCAGCAGCTTAGTTAGCGGAACCTCCTACGAGCAGTACTTC CASSLVSGTSYEQYF
NA NA TRBJ2-4 TRBV10-1 TGCGCCAGCGTCGGACAGAAACTAGCCAAAAACATTCAGTACTTC CASVGQKLAKNIQYF
TRBD2 NA TRBJ2-2 TRBV27 TGTGCCAGCAGTAGGGGGGCTAGCGGGCTAGGATCCGGGGAGCTGTTTTTT CASSRGASGLGSGELFF
NA NA TRBJ1-5 TRBV4-1 TGCGCCAGCAGCCAAGTTTGGGGGAGCAATCAGCCCCAGCATTTT CASSQVWGSNQPQHF
NA once TRBJ2-7 TRBV10-3 TGTGCCATCAGTGGCCAGGGCTCCTACGAGCAGTACTTC CAISGQGSYEQYF
TRBD1 NA TRBJ1-5 TRBV30 TGTGCCTGGTCAGGACAGGCTAGCAATCAGCCCCAGCATTTT CAWSGQASNQPQHF
TRBD1 NA TRBJ2-3 TRBV4-1 TGCGCCAGCAGCCAAGGGGACAGGGATTCAGATACGCAGTATTTT CASSQGDRDSDTQYF
NA NA TRBJ2-3 TRBV7-9 TGTGCCAGCAGCTTAGTAGGCCCCCACAGAGATACGCAGTATTTT CASSLVGPHRDTQYF
TRBD2 once TRBJ2-2 TRBV11-2 TGTGCCAGCAGCTTAGGACTAGCGGGTACCGGGGAGCTGTTTTTT CASSLGLAGTGELFF
TRBD1 NA TRBJ1-4 TRBV29-1 TGCAGCGTCAGCCCAACAGGGGTAGGGGAAAAACTGTTTTTT CSVSPTGVGEKLFF
NA NA TRBJ2-7 TRBV7-9 TGTGCCAGCAGCTTAACTCGCGAGCAGTACTTC CASSLTREQYF
TRBD2 NA TRBJ2-5 TRBV7-2 TGTGCCAGCAGCTTAGCGGGGGGGCAAGAGACCCAGTACTTC CASSLAGGQETQYF
TRBD2 NA TRBJ2-1 TRBV7-2 TGTGCCAGCAGCTTAGCTGGGCTAGCGGGAGCCGGTAATGAGCAGTTCTTC CASSLAGLAGAGNEQFF
NA NA TRBJ2-6 TRBV6-6 TGTGCCAGCAGTTCAGACCTCACTGGGGCCAACGTCCTGACTTTC CASSSDLTGANVLTF
TRBD1 NA TRBJ2-7 TRBV4-2 TGTGCCAGCAGCCAAGTTATTCGGACAGGGGCCCTATACGAGCAGTACTTC CASSQVIRTGALYEQYF